The 13 T cell receptor beta chains reported below all come from one sample, sequenced in a study of response to subunit inactivated influenza vaccine. TCRdb re-called the RT-PCR reads with MiXCR, one entry per CDR3 protein. The repertoire holds about 800,000 distinct CDR3 sequences, with roughly 20% as singletons. Sequencing was performed on PBMCs from blood, taken more than 4 days after vaccination. These receptors were obtained from a man aged 45 to 65 who received an inactivated influenza vaccine.

This clonotype was seen a handful of times. The genes are TRBV6-2 or TRBV6-3 and TRBJ2-1, with a possible D match to TRBD2 (6 bases). The CDR3 spans 13 residues. The V and J ends lost 2 bases and 12 bases respectively, with 14 bases between them. The germline gives CDR1 MNHEY, CDR2 SVGEGT. CDR3 amino acids: CASSYTGGAGQFF. The CDR3, as DNA: TGTGCCAGCAGTTACACGGGCGGGGCCGGGCAGTTCTTC.

This clonotype came up many times. This sequence joins TRBV2 and TRBJ2-5, with D possibly matching TRBD2 (5 bases). Trimming shortened V by 6 bases and J by 4 bases, and 15 bases separated the two germline ends. Germline-derived CDR1 and CDR2 are SNHLY and FYNNEI. The CDR3 has 14 residues. CDR3 DNA sequence: TGTGCCAGCAGACGTAGCGCCCTAGGAGAGACCCAGTACTTC. Translating it yields CASRRSALGETQYF.

This clonotype was observed a few times. The chain employs TRBV4-2 and TRBJ1-3; D gene ambiguous. Germline V gives CDR1 LGHNA, CDR2 YNFKEQ. Trimming took 0 bases from V and 3 from J, leaving 15 bases between them. The CDR3 length is 17 residues. Here the CDR3 reads CASSQDSGGGVGNTIYF. The CDR3 DNA follows: TGTGCCAGCAGCCAAGATTCTGGAGGCGGCGTTGGAAACACCATATATTTT.

This clonotype turned up a few times. V gene TRBV12-5 combines with J gene TRBJ2-1, with 11 bases that match TRBD2. The CDR3 spans 15 residues. CDR1 is LGHNT and CDR2 is FRNRAP in the germline V gene. Trimming at V came to 4 bases and at J to 8 bases, leaving 7 bases not matched to a gene. Written as DNA, the CDR3 is TGTGCTAGTGGTTCCTCACTAGCGGGAGACCATGAGCAGTTCTTC. Its protein is CASGSSLAGDHEQFF.

Points on this clonotype: A read error may produce the germline difference seen at one junction end. This sequence joins TRBV7-2 and TRBJ2-5, with 8 bases fitting TRBD2. Germline-derived CDR1 and CDR2 are SGHTA and FQGNSA. The CDR3 consists of 13 residues. CDR3 sequence reads: CASSLAGLQTQYF. The CDR3 region has the DNA TGTGCCAGCAGTTTAGCGGGACTGCAAACCCAGTACTTC.

The CDR3 sequence: CASSLAGGWGEQYF. CDR3 nucleotide sequence: TGTGCCAGCAGCTTAGCCGGCGGATGGGGCGAGCAGTACTTC. J is TRBJ2-7 and V is TRBV11-2; D unclear. The CDR3 spans 14 residues. Trimming removed 1 base at V and 6 bases at J, with 13 bases between. CDR1 is SGHAT and CDR2 is FQNNGV in the germline V gene.

The chain uses TRBV2 and TRBJ2-2; TRBD2 matches at 10 bases. V was clipped by 6 bases and J by 8 bases; unmatched bases: 12. Germline CDR1 is SNHLY and CDR2 is FYNNEI. The CDR3 loop spans 16 amino acids. The CDR3, as DNA: TGTGCCAGCAGCCTGGCGGGACTAGCGACACATGGGGAGCTGTTTTTT. It encodes CASSLAGLATHGELFF.

The rearrangement uses TRBV7-2 and TRBJ1-1; a weak D match, TRBD1 (6 bases). CDR1 and CDR2 from the germline V gene are SGHTA and FQGNSA. The V end lost 0 bases, the J end lost 4 bases, and 12 bases lay between the germline ends. The CDR3 consists of 15 residues. CDR3 loop: CASSLAEGGFTEAFF. CDR3 coding DNA: TGTGCCAGCAGCTTAGCAGAAGGGGGTTTCACTGAAGCTTTCTTT.

The chain employs TRBV20-1 and TRBJ2-1; 10 bases match TRBD2. The CDR3 spans 14 residues. With V trimmed by 5 bases and J by 8 bases, 9 bases remained unmatched. CDR1 is DFQATT and CDR2 is SNEGSKA in the germline V gene (reference sequence). CDR3 amino acids: CSAQILAGAYEQFF. The CDR3, as DNA: TGCAGTGCTCAAATTCTAGCGGGAGCTTATGAGCAGTTCTTC.

The chain carries TRBV11-1 and TRBJ2-3; 8 bases are shared with TRBD2. The length of the CDR3 is 18 residues. Germline CDR1 reads SGHAT; CDR2 reads FQDESV (reference sequence). Unmatched junction bases numbered 11, after V lost 1 base and J lost 2 bases. The CDR3 spells CASSLERGRQLVTDTQYF. Here the CDR3 DNA reads TGTGCCAGCAGCTTAGAGCGCGGGAGGCAACTAGTCACAGATACGCAGTATTTT.

This clonotype was observed a few times. CDR3: CASSQEQTNTEAFF. The CDR3 DNA reads as TGTGCCAGCAGCCAAGAACAGACGAACACTGAAGCTTTCTTT. This chain connects TRBV3-1 to TRBJ1-1, with D unresolved. Between the trimmed V and J ends, which lost 0 bases and 1 base, there was a span of 6 bases. Germline V gene sequence: CDR1 LGHDT, CDR2 YNNKEL (reference sequence). The CDR3 spans 14 residues.

This clonotype was observed at least ten times. The chain is built from TRBV7-2 and TRBJ1-3; no clear D. Deletions cut 0 bases from V and 4 bases from J, with 7 bases between. The CDR3 extends over 14 amino acids. Germline V gene sequence: CDR1 SGHTA, CDR2 FQGNSA. The chain's CDR3 is CASSLAGVGNTIYF. The CDR3 DNA follows: TGTGCCAGCAGCTTAGCTGGGGTCGGAAACACCATATATTTT.

This clonotype appeared a few times. The chain carries TRBV20-1 and TRBJ2-1; D is perhaps TRBD2 (6 bases). Between the trimmed V and J ends, which lost 1 base and 3 bases, there was a span of 10 bases. Germline V lookup: CDR1 DFQATT, CDR2 SNEGSKA (reference sequence). The CDR3 is 14 amino acids. Here the CDR3 reads CSARVREDYNEQFF. The CDR3 DNA reads as TGCAGTGCTAGAGTGAGGGAGGACTACAATGAGCAGTTCTTC.